This TCR beta chain is from a study of T-cell reconstitution after alpha-beta-depleted transplantation in children. This clonotype was seen ten or more times. The germline V gene encodes CDR1 SGHRS and CDR2 YFSETQ. V was pared by 4 bases and J by 9 bases, with 14 bases between. The CDR3 loop spans 13 amino acids. Researchers prepared the TCRbeta library using unique molecular identifiers, the study reports. TCRdb reprocessed the PCR reads with MiXCR, giving one entry per CDR3 protein. The table includes a few hundred thousand distinct CDR3 sequences, around 9.7% detected once. The chain carries TRBV5-1 and TRBJ2-1; D not resolved. Sequenced material: PBMCs from the stem cell graft donor, taken from the stem cell graft. This TCR came from a human donor who donated a stem cell graft to a child with SCID. The CDR3 protein is CASSTPGMREQFF. The CDR3 nucleotides are TGCGCCAGCAGCACGCCAGGAATGCGTGAGCAGTTCTTC. Supplemented by reference TRBV5-1 and TRBJ2-1, the full variable domain reads KAGVTQTPRYLIKTRGQQVTLSCSPISGHRSVSWYQQTPGQGLQFLFEYFSETQRNKGNFPGRFSGRQFSNSRSEMNVSTLELGDSALYLCASSTPGMREQFFGPGTRLTVL.